This TCR beta chain was recorded in a study of early T cells in non-severe SARS-CoV-2 infection (dated by TCRdb to the early 2020s). Some background on the complete study: Because TCR sequencing was done on bulk RNA from unsorted whole blood, the alpha and beta chains could not be paired.

Set within a cohort of healthcare workers in London, UK, this nested case-control study involved weekly PCR testing of nasopharyngeal swabs along with blood sampling. Healthcare workers were recruited during the week of the UK lockdown, between 23 and 31 March 2020, and followed weekly for up to roughly 15 weeks. Libraries were constructed by 5' RACE. Instrument used: NextSeq 500. In the TCR library protocol, unique molecular identifiers were attached to individual cDNA molecules to correct for PCR bias and sequencing error. Both TCR alpha and beta chains were sequenced, and tight co-correlation was observed between alpha and beta sequence abundances in each sample. For the original study's pipeline: Decombinator V4 was used to perform V gene, J gene and CDR3 annotation of TCR sequences. TCRs were defined as expanded if a significant change between any two time points was detected under a Poisson model with p below 0.0001. TCR abundances were normalised to the total number of TCRs sequenced per sample and expressed as counts per million. MAIT TCRs were defined by TRAV1-2 paired with TRAJ12, TRAJ20 or TRAJ33, and iNKT TCRs by TRAV10 paired with TRAJ18. VDJdb, accessed 1 November 2021, was searched for CMV, EBV and SARS-CoV-2 annotated TCRs, with TCRs annotated for multiple antigens excluded. TCRdb reprocessed the public reads (quality trimming at Q25 with fastp, clone calling with MiXCR) and kept in-frame beta chains. Each entry is one CDR3 protein sequence, shown with its most common DNA and genes. The V and J calls follow TCRdb's processing rather than the paper's. The sample data list around 64,000 distinct CDR3 sequences, and more than 9.5% of these were observed just once. The top ten clonotypes cover 4.5% to 7% of the sample.

The investigation overall reported the following: VDJdb matching was skewed toward anti-spike CD8 responses, so virus-specific expansions were likely underestimated and private and CD4 specificities were missed.

This clonotype was counted many times. No antigen is known for it. Per-base quality was not reported, and no clone a single base away is much larger than it. Cut back by 2 bases and 4 bases, the V and J ends lie 20 bases apart. There are 18 amino acids in the CDR3, from cysteine to phenylalanine inclusive. The only DNA kept is the CDR3, 54 bases in frame from the first base. CDR1 and CDR2 are read off the germline V gene as MNHEY and SVGAGI. The source was whole blood, collected at baseline. Recombination linked TRBV6-5 to TRBJ2-2; the D segment could be TRBD1, given 6 matching bases. The receptor comes from an adult who was a healthcare worker with PCR-confirmed SARS-CoV-2 infection or an uninfected control (not recorded which). The nucleotides are TGTGCCAGCAGTTACGCGGCGGTTACAGGGTCGGGCACCGGGGAGCTGTTTTTT. This sequence encodes CASSYAAVTGSGTGELFF.